This TCR beta chain was sequenced in a study of blood T cell repertoires in COVID-19. In the study overall: Specimens from acute and convalescent COVID-19 originated in the United States, Italy and Spain. In each case, the material was cDNA or gDNA derived from T cells, B-cell-depleted T cells, or PBMCs.

The V and J ends lost 3 bases and 3 bases, in that order; junction bases with no gene match: 6. The CDR3 spans 14 residues. CDR1 is SQVTM and CDR2 is ANQGSEA in the germline V gene. Original data processing: Reference gene primer amplification gave nucleated cell count estimates. The table came from immunoSEQ multiplex PCR; TCRdb's copy has only in-frame clones and leaves some out. Clone size and V and J calls were adopted from that table, with D and trimming inferred from the DNA. The data contain 300,000 to 350,000 clones, about 88% of them singletons. The Seattle patients, enrolled during active infection, were followed longitudinally.

The source is a woman in her sixties or seventies with COVID-19, enrolled during active disease. The specimen sequenced was peripheral blood. The chain recombines TRBV29-1 with TRBJ2-3; 7 bases line up with TRBD2. CDR3 nucleotides: TGCAGCGTTGATGGGCTAGCGGATACAGATACGCAGTATTTT. It codes for CSVDGLADTDTQYF.